The 9 T cell receptor beta chains listed next were all sequenced from one sample in a study of CD8 T cells in ankylosing spondylitis. TCRdb ran MiXCR on the 5' RACE reads and lists one entry per CDR3 protein. The sample yields some 200,000 distinct CDR3 sequences, roughly 13% seen once. The sequencing input was blood, either unsorted or a sorted T cell fraction (not recorded which). All receptors derive from a male donor with ankylosing spondylitis or in good health (not recorded which).

V usage is TRBV5-1 and J usage is TRBJ1-1, with a possible D match to TRBD1 (5 bases). Germline V gene data show CDR1 as SGHRS and CDR2 as YFSETQ. Trimming removed 0 bases from V and 1 base from J, with 10 bases in between. There are 15 residues in the CDR3. The CDR3 sequence is CASSLVLGQNTEAFF. The CDR3 DNA reads as TGCGCCAGCAGCTTGGTTCTGGGGCAGAACACTGAAGCTTTCTTT.

This chain links TRBV5-1 with TRBJ2-1, with TRBD1 identical over 8 bases. The germline V gene encodes CDR1 SGHRS and CDR2 YFSETQ. Trimming removed 0 bases from V and 4 bases from J; junction bases left unmatched: 9. The CDR3 spans 17 residues. The CDR3 region has the DNA TGCGCCAGCAGCTTGGGTATAGGCGGGACAGGTTACAATGAGCAGTTCTTC. The encoded protein is CASSLGIGGTGYNEQFF.

In this sample, this clonotype turned up a few times. The chain combines TRBV18 with TRBJ1-1, with D perhaps matching TRBD1 (6 bases). There are 16 residues in the CDR3. Trimming took off 3 bases at V and 0 bases at J, with 14 bases between the two ends. Germline loops: CDR1 KGHSH, CDR2 LQKENI. The CDR3: CASSPFPGAMNTEAFF. CDR3 bases: TGTGCCAGCTCACCGTTTCCAGGGGCGATGAACACTGAAGCTTTCTTT.

The table lists this clonotype with a few counts. The chain recombines TRBV27 with TRBJ2-4; D may be TRBD2 (6 bases). There are 15 residues in the CDR3. Germline V gene data show CDR1 as MNHEY and CDR2 as SMNVEV (reference sequence). Deletions cut 9 bases from V and 0 bases from J, with 15 bases between. CDR3 bases: TGTGCCAGTTCCCTGGAGGGTATAGCCAAAAACATTCAGTACTTC. Amino acid sequence: CASSLEGIAKNIQYF.

This clonotype was recorded a few times. The genes are TRBV20-1 and TRBJ1-1, with TRBD1 matching 10 bases. This CDR3 spans 14 amino acids. Germline V CDR1 and CDR2: DFQATT, SNEGSKA (reference sequence). Trimming at V came to 1 base and at J to 4 bases, leaving 3 bases not matched to a gene. The CDR3 loop is CSARAGTGVTEAFF. DNA for the CDR3: TGCAGTGCTAGAGCCGGGACAGGGGTCACTGAAGCTTTCTTT.

This clonotype has only a few counts. CDR3 DNA sequence: TGTGCCAGCAGTTTCGCCCGTTATGGCTACACCTTC. Translated, it gives CASSFARYGYTF. The genes are TRBV12-3 or TRBV12-4 and TRBJ1-2; D call uncertain. The CDR3 covers 12 residues. Between the trimmed V and J ends, which lost 3 bases and 5 bases, there was a span of 7 bases.

The V call is TRBV12-5, the J call TRBJ2-3, with D perhaps being TRBD1 or TRBD2 (5 bases each). This CDR3 spans 17 amino acids. Trimming pared 3 bases from V and 2 bases from J, leaving 18 bases between. Germline-derived CDR1 and CDR2 are LGHNT and FRNRAP. Here the CDR3 reads CASGFWTRDRITDTQYF. CDR3 nucleotide sequence: TGTGCTAGTGGTTTCTGGACGAGGGACCGTATCACAGATACGCAGTATTTT.

This clonotype occurred many times. The chain recombines TRBV12-3 or TRBV12-4 with TRBJ2-1, with D possibly matching TRBD1 (5 bases). Trimming removed 10 bases at V and 0 bases at J, with 19 bases between. The CDR3 sequence is 16 residues long. Here the CDR3 DNA reads TGTGCCACCCACCCGACAGCCCCGAGCTCCTACAATGAGCAGTTCTTC. This translates into CATHPTAPSSYNEQFF.

This clonotype was found a few times. The chain couples TRBV5-6 to TRBJ1-1; D possibly corresponds to TRBD1 (5 bases). The CDR3 contains 13 residues. With 2 bases removed from V and 4 bases from J, the gap between germline ends came to 9 bases. The germline V gene encodes CDR1 SGHDT and CDR2 YYEEEE. CDR3 nucleotides: TGTGCCAGCAGCTTAACCGGGGCCACTGAAGCTTTCTTT. Translating it yields CASSLTGATEAFF.